Shown below are 14 T cell receptor beta chains from a single sample sequenced in a study of blood T cell repertoires in COVID-19. Generated by immunoSEQ multiplex PCR, the TCRdb table keeps only in-frame clones and is missing some. The sample shows some 290,000 clones, almost 90% of them seen only once. Sequences were obtained from peripheral blood. Every receptor here comes from a woman aged 25 to 39 with COVID-19, enrolled during active disease.

This sequence joins TRBV18 and TRBJ1-4; 8 bases are a match to TRBD1. Germline V CDR1 and CDR2: KGHSH, LQKENI. Trimming at V came to 3 bases and at J to 8 bases, leaving 5 bases not matched to a gene. The CDR3 runs to 14 residues. The CDR3 region is CASSPSGTGEKLFF. CDR3 sequence (DNA): TGTGCCAGCTCACCGTCCGGGACAGGAGAAAAACTGTTTTTT.

This chain connects TRBV28 to TRBJ2-7; D remains ambiguous. V lost 5 bases and J lost 3, with 5 bases in between. Germline V lookup: CDR1 MDHEN, CDR2 SYDVKM. The CDR3 sequence is 11 residues long. The CDR3 region is CASSQDYEQYF. CDR3 bases: TGTGCCAGCAGTCAGGACTACGAGCAGTACTTC. Variable domain in full (rest from reference TRBV28 and TRBJ2-7): DVKVTQSSRYLVKRTGEKVFLECVQDMDHENMFWYRQDPGLGLRLIYFSYDVKMKEKGDIPEGYSVSREKKERFSLILESASTNQTSMYLCASSQDYEQYFGPGTRLTVT.

The chain joins TRBV5-4 to TRBJ1-6; D remains ambiguous. V lost 4 bases and J 10 bases, leaving 9 bases between the germline ends. Germline assignment: CDR1 SGHNT and CDR2 YYREEE (reference sequence). This CDR3 is 12 amino acids long. CDR3: CASSLNVSPLHF. The DNA for the CDR3 is TGTGCCAGCAGCCTAAATGTGTCACCCCTCCACTTT.

The chain recombines TRBV20-1 with TRBJ2-1, with TRBD2 matching over 11 bases. V was clipped by 3 bases and J by 3 bases; unmatched bases: 10. CDR1 and CDR2 (germline): DFQATT, SNEGSKA (reference sequence). The CDR3 extends over 17 amino acids. The CDR3: CSASTSGSLRVYNEQFF. The CDR3 nucleotides read TGCAGTGCTAGTACTAGCGGGAGTCTTCGGGTCTACAATGAGCAGTTCTTC.

This chain links TRBV4-3 with TRBJ2-7, with D hard to call. Germline V gene lookup returns CDR1 LGHNA and CDR2 YSLEER. Deletions cut 3 bases from V and 3 bases from J, with 12 bases between. This CDR3 is 14 amino acids long. CDR3 DNA: TGCGCCAGCAGCCACCAGATTGGCGGCTACGAGCAGTACTTC. Translated: CASSHQIGGYEQYF.

The genes are TRBV18 and TRBJ2-7, with no clear D. Germline V gives CDR1 KGHSH, CDR2 LQKENI. Trimming pared 2 bases from V and 2 bases from J, leaving 7 bases between. There are 13 residues in the CDR3. The CDR3 loop reads CASSPRQAYEQYF. CDR3 DNA sequence: TGTGCCAGCTCACCAAGGCAGGCCTACGAGCAGTACTTC.

The gene calls are TRBV30 and TRBJ1-4, with D unresolved. The CDR3 extends over 14 amino acids. CDR1 GTSNPN and CDR2 SVGIG come from the germline V gene (reference sequence). The germline V and J ends were trimmed by 2 bases and 4 bases, with 11 bases remaining between them. CDR3 protein: CAWSPGLYNEKLFF. CDR3 in DNA: TGTGCCTGGAGTCCTGGACTCTATAATGAAAAACTGTTTTTT.

Only a few counts were recorded for this clone. This rearrangement joins TRBV15 to TRBJ2-1, with a weak D call TRBD2 (5 bases). This CDR3 has 14 amino acids. V was cut by 0 bases and J by 10 bases, with 13 bases left in between. CDR1 is LNHNV, CDR2 YYDKDF, per germline (reference sequence). The CDR3 sequence is CATSREVAAVEQFF. The CDR3 bases are TGTGCCACCAGCAGAGAGGTAGCAGCGGTCGAGCAGTTCTTC.

The gene calls are TRBV18 and TRBJ1-2; tentatively, D is TRBD1 (5 bases). The CDR3 has 13 amino acids. V dropped 3 bases and J dropped 8 bases, with 13 bases sitting between them. CDR1 is KGHSH, CDR2 LQKENI, per germline. The CDR3 region is CASSPQGERGYTF. CDR3 sequence (DNA): TGTGCCAGCTCACCGCAGGGTGAGAGGGGCTACACCTTC.

A few counts support this clone. The genes are TRBV7-6 and TRBJ1-1, with D unresolved. V dropped 1 base and J dropped 4 bases, with 13 bases sitting between them. The germline gives CDR1 SGHVS, CDR2 FNYEAQ. The CDR3 spans 15 residues. CDR3 sequence: CASSLVAGGGTEAFF. CDR3 DNA sequence: TGTGCCAGCAGCTTAGTAGCCGGAGGTGGCACTGAAGCTTTCTTT.

V is TRBV4-1 and J is TRBJ2-7, with a tentative D call TRBD1 (6 bases). V gave up 0 bases and J gave up 3 bases, with 15 bases separating them. The CDR3 has 16 amino acids. CDR1 is MGHRA and CDR2 is YSYEKL in the germline V gene. This CDR3 is CASSQEGVTGVYEQYF. The CDR3 DNA sequence: TGCGCCAGCAGCCAAGAGGGGGTGACAGGAGTCTACGAGCAGTACTTC.

This clone appeared once. The chain couples TRBV10-3 to TRBJ2-3, with 7 bases matching TRBD1. The CDR3 extends over 18 amino acids. Trimming cost V 2 bases and J 1 base; bases outside gene matches: 12. Germline loops: CDR1 ENHRY, CDR2 SYGVKD. The CDR3 region is CAISEKGQWTPGTDTQYF. The CDR3, as DNA: TGTGCCATCAGTGAGAAGGGACAGTGGACCCCGGGCACAGATACGCAGTATTTT.

This rearrangement joins TRBV4-1 to TRBJ2-7; possible D gene TRBD1, 5 bases. V lost 0 bases and J lost 7, with 10 bases in between. Per the germline V gene, CDR1 is MGHRA and CDR2 is YSYEKL. The length of the CDR3 is 13 residues. The CDR3 here is CASSQDGAKEQYF. For the CDR3, the DNA is TGCGCCAGCAGCCAAGATGGGGCGAAAGAGCAGTACTTC.

J is TRBJ1-2 and V is TRBV12-3 or TRBV12-4; TRBD1 is a possible D gene (6 bases). The CDR3 consists of 13 residues. V was clipped by 5 bases and J by 8 bases, with 15 bases between them. The CDR3 loop reads CASSQARGTGYTF. The CDR3 DNA reads as TGTGCCAGCAGTCAAGCCAGGGGTACCGGCTACACCTTC.